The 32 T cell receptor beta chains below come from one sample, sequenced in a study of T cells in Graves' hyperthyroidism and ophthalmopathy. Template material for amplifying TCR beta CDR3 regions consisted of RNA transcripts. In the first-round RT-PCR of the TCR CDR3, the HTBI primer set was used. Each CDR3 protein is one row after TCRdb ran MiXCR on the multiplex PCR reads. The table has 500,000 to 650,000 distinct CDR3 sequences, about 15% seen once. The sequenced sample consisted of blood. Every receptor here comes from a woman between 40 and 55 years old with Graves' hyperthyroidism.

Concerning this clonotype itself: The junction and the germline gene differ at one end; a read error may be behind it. CDR3 nucleotides: TGTGCCAGCAGTGACGGGCAGTCAGGGAGATACGGGCAGTACTTC. This encodes CASSDGQSGRYGQYF. The rearrangement links TRBV6-1 to TRBJ2-7; either TRBD1 or TRBD2 may supply D (5 bases each). The length of the CDR3 is 15 residues. CDR1 and CDR2 (germline): MNHNS, SASEGT.

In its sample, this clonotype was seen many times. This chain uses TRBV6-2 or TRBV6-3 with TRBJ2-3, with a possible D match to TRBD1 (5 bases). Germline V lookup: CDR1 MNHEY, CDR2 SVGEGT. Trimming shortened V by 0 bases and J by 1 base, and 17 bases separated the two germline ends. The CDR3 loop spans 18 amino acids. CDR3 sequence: CASSYSMSRDDGTDTQYF. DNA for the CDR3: TGTGCCAGCAGTTACTCGATGTCCAGGGATGATGGCACAGATACGCAGTATTTT.

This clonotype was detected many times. CDR3 sequence: CSARGWAGLETQYF. CDR3 in DNA: TGCAGTGCTAGAGGCTGGGCGGGCCTTGAGACCCAGTACTTC. The chain employs TRBV20-1 and TRBJ2-5; a weak D match, TRBD2 (5 bases). CDR1 is DFQATT and CDR2 is SNEGSKA in the germline V gene (reference sequence). This CDR3 region has 14 residues. V lost 1 base and J lost 5, with 14 bases in between.

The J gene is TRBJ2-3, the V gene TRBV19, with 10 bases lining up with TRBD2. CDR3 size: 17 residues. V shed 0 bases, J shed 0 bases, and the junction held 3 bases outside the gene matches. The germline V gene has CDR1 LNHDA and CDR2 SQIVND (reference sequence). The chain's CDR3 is CASSIDLAGASTDTQYF. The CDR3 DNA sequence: TGTGCCAGTAGTATAGATCTAGCGGGAGCGAGCACAGATACGCAGTATTTT.

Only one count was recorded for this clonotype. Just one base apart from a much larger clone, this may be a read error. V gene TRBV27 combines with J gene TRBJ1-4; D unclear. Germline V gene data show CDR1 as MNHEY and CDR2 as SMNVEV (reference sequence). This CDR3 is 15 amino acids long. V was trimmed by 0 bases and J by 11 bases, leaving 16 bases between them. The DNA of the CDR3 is TGTGCCAGCAGTTTATCGGGTGAAAGTGGTGACAAACTGTTTTTT. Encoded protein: CASSLSGESGDKLFF. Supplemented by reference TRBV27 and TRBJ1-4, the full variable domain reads EAQVTQNPRYLITVTGKKLTVTCSQNMNHEYMSWYRQDPGLGLRQIYYSMNVEVTDKGDVPEGYKVSRKEKRNFPLILESPSPNQTSLYFCASSLSGESGDKLFFGSGTQLSVL.

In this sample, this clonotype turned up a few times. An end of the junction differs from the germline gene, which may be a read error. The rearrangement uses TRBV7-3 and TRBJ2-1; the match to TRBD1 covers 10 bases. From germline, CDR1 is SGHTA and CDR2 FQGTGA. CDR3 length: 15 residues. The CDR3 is CASSFGTGVYHEQFF. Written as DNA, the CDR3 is TGTGCCAGCAGCTTCGGGACAGGGGTCTACCATGAGCAGTTCTTC.

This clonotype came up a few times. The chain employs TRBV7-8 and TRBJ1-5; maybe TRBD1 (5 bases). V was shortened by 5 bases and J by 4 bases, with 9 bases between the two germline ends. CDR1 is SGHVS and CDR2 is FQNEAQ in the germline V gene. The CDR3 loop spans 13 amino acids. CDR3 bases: TGTGCCAGCAGCCACCAGGGAAATCAGCCCCAGCATTTT. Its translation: CASSHQGNQPQHF.

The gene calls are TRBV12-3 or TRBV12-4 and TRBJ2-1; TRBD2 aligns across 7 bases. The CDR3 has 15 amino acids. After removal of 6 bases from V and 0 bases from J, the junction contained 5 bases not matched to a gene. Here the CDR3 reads CASSLRTSSYNEQFF. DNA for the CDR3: TGTGCCAGCAGCCTCCGGACTAGCTCCTACAATGAGCAGTTCTTC.

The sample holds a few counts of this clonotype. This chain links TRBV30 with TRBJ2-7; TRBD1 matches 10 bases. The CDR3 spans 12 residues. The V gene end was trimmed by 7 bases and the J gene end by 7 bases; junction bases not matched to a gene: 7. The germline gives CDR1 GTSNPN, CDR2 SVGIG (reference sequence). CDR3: CALDRGSWEQYF. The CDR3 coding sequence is TGTGCCTTGGACAGGGGGTCTTGGGAGCAGTACTTC.

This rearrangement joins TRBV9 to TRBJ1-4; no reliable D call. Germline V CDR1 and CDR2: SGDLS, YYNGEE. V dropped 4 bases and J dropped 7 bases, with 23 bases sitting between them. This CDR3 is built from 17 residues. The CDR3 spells CASSLRGRSPLGEKLFF. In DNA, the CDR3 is TGTGCCAGCAGCCTCCGAGGCCGAAGCCCCCTGGGTGAAAAACTGTTTTTT.

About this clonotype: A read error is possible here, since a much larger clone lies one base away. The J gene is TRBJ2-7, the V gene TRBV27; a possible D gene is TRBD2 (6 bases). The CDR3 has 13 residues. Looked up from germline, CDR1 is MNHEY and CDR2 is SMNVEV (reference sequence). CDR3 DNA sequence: TGTGCCTGCAGTTACGGGAGCGCTTACGAGCAGTACTTC. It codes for CACSYGSAYEQYF.

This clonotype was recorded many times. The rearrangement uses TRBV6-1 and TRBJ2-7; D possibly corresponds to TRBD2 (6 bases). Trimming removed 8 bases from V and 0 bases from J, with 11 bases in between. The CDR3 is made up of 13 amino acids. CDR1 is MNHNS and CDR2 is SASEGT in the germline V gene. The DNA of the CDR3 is TGTGCCAGCCGGGGGTACGTCTCCTACGAGCAGTACTTC. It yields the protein CASRGYVSYEQYF.

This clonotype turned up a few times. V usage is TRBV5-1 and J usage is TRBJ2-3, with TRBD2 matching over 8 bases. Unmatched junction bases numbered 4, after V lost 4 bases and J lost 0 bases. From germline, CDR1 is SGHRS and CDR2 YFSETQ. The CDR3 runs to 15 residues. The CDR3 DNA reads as TGCGCCAGCAGCCTTCCTAGCGGGAGCACAGATACGCAGTATTTT. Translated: CASSLPSGSTDTQYF.

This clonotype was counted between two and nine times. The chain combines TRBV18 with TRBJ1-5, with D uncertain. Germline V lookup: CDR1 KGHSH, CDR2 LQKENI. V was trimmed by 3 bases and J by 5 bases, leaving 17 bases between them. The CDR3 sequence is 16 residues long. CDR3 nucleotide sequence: TGTGCCAGCTCACCTACGGGGAGACACGGGGATCAGCCCCAGCATTTT. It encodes CASSPTGRHGDQPQHF. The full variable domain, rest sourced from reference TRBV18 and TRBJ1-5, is NAGVMQNPRHLVRRRGQEARLRCSPMKGHSHVYWYRQLPEEGLKFMVYLQKENIIDESGMPKERFSAEFPKEGPSILRIQQVVRGDSAAYFCASSPTGRHGDQPQHFGDGTRLSIL.

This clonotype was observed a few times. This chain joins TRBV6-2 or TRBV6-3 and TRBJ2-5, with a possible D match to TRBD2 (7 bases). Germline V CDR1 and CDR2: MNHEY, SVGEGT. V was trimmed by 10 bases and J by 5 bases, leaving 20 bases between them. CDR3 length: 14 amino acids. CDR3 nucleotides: TGTGCCACCCAGGGAGGGGGGCGCCGGGAGACCCAGTACTTC. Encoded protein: CATQGGGRRETQYF.

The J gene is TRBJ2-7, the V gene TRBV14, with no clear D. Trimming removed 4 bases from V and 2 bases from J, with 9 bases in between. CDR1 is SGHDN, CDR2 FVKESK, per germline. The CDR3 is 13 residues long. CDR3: CASSRPEAYEQYF. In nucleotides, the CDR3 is TGTGCCAGCAGCCGCCCCGAGGCCTACGAGCAGTACTTC.

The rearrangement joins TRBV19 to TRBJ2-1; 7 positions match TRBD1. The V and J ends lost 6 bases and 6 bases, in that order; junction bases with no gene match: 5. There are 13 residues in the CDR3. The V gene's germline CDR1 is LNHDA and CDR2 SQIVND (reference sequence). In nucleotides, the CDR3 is TGTGCCAGTAGGAGGGCAGGGGGCAATGAGCAGTTCTTC. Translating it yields CASRRAGGNEQFF.

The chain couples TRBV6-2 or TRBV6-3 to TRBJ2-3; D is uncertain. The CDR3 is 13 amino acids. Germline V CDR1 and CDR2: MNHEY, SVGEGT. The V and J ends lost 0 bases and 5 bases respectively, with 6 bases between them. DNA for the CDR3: TGTGCCAGCAGTTACTCGTACCTAGATACGCAGTATTTT. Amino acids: CASSYSYLDTQYF.

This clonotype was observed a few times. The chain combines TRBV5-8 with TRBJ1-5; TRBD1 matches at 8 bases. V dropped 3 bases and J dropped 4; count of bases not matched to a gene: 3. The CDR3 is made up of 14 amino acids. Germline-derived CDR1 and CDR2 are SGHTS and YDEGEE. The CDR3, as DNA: TGTGCCAGCAGCTCACAGGGGGGAAATCAGCCCCAGCATTTT. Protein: CASSSQGGNQPQHF.

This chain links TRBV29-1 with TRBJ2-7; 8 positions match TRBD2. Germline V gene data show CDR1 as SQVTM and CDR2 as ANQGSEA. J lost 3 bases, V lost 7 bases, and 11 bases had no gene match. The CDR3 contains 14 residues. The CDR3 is CSALVAGGSYEQYF. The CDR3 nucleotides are TGCAGCGCCTTGGTTGCGGGAGGAAGCTACGAGCAGTACTTC.

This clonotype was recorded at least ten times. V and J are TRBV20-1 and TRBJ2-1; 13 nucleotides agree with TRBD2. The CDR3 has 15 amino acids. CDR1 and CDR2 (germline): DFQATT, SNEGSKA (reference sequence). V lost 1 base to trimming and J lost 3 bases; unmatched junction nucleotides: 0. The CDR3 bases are TGCAGTGCTAGAGGGACTAGCGGGGGCTACAATGAGCAGTTCTTC. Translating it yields CSARGTSGGYNEQFF.

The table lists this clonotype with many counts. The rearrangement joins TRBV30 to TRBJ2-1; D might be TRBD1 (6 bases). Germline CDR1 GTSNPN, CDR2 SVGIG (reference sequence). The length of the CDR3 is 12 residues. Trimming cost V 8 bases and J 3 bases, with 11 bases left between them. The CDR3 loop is CATRGSYNEQFF. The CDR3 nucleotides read TGTGCCACCAGGGGCAGCTACAATGAGCAGTTCTTC.

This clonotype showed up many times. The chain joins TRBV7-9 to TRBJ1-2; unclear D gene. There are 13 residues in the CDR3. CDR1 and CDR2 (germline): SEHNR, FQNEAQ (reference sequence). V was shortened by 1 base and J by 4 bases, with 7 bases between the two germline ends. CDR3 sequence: CASSLGATYGYTF. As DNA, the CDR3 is TGTGCCAGCAGCTTAGGAGCAACCTATGGCTACACCTTC.

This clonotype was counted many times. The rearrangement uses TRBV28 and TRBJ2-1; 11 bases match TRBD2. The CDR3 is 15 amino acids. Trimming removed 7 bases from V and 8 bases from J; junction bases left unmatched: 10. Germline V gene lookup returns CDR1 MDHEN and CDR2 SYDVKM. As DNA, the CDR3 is TGTGCCAGCACCAGTAGCGGGAGGGGGTGGGATGAGCAGTTCTTC. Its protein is CASTSSGRGWDEQFF.

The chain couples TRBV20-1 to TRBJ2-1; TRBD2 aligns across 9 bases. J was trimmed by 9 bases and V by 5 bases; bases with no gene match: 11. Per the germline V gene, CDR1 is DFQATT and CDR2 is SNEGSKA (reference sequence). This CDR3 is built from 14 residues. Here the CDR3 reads CSAPDSGSVGEQFF. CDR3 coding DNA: TGCAGTGCTCCCGATAGCGGGAGTGTAGGTGAGCAGTTCTTC.

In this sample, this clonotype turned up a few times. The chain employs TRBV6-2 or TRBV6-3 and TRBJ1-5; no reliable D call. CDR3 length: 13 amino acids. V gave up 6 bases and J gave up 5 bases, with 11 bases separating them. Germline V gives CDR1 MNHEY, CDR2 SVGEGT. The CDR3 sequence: CASRWARDQPQHF. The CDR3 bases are TGTGCCAGCAGGTGGGCACGGGATCAGCCCCAGCATTTT.

The CDR3 is CASSIDAKVNTEAFF. CDR3 DNA: TGTGCCAGTAGTATAGATGCCAAGGTAAACACTGAAGCTTTCTTT. The V call is TRBV19, the J call TRBJ1-1; no reliable D call. The V end was cut by 0 bases, the J end by 2 bases, with 10 bases between. CDR1 is LNHDA and CDR2 is SQIVND in the germline V gene (reference sequence). The CDR3 covers 15 residues.

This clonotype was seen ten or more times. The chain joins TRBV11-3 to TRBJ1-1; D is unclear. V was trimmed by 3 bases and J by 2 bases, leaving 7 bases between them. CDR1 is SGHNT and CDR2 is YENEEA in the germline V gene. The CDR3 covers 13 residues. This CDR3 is CASSFGLNTEAFF. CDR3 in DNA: TGTGCCAGCAGCTTCGGTCTCAACACTGAAGCTTTCTTT.

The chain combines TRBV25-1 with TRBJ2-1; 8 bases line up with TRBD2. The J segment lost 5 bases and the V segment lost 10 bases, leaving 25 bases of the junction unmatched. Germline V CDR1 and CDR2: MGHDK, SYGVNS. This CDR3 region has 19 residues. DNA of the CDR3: TGTGCCACCCTCCCTATGAGCGGGAGTGGAGGGGGTCTGGACAATGAGCAGTTCTTC. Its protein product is CATLPMSGSGGGLDNEQFF.

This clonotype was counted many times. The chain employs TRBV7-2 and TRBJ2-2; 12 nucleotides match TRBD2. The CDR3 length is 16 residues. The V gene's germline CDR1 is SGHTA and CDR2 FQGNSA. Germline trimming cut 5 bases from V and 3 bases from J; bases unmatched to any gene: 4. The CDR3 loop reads CASSRLAGGYTGELFF. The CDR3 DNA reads TGTGCCAGCAGCCGGCTAGCGGGAGGGTACACCGGGGAGCTGTTTTTT.

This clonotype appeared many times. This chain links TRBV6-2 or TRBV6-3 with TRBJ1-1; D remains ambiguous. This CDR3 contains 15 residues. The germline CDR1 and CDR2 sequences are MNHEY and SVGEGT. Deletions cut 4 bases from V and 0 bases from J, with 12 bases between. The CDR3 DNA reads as TGTGCCAGCAGTTCTCAGGAGCTCATGAACACTGAAGCTTTCTTT. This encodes CASSSQELMNTEAFF.

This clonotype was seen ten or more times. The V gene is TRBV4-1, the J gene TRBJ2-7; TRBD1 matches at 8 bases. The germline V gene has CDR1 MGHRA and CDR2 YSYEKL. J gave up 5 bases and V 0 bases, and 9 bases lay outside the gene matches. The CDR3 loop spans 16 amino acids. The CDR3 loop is CASSQDPSDRGHEQYF. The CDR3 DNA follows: TGCGCCAGCAGCCAAGACCCCTCCGACAGGGGTCACGAGCAGTACTTC.